These T cell receptor beta chains were read from a single sample in a study of shared T cell receptors in the human thymus. TCRdb's copy holds only in-frame clones and misses some; the assay was immunoSEQ multiplex PCR. The sample has hundreds of thousands of clones, around three quarters seen once. These records were also assigned to another study, of human thymus T cells.

The sequencing input was thymocytes. These receptors were obtained from a boy under two years old with a congenital heart defect. The CDR3 runs from the conserved cysteine through the conserved F or W. D genes are given only for firm matches. A clone size is listed for some rows: how often the clone was seen (once, few, many), or a class if it is expanded.

cdr3_aa cdr3_nt j_call v_call clone_size d_call
CASSLRSRGNTEAFF TGTGCCAGCAGCTTGCGGTCCCGGGGGAACACTGAAGCTTTCTTT TRBJ1-1 TRBV5-4 . .
CASSDLGRSPYEQYF TGTGCCAGCAGTGACCTGGGGCGGAGCCCCTACGAGCAGTACTTC TRBJ2-7 TRBV6-1 . .
CASSQREWTEQYF TGTGCCAGCAGTCAACGGGAGTGGACCGAGCAGTACTTC TRBJ2-7 TRBV2 . .
CASSQDDPGQALNTEAFF TGTGCCAGCAGCCAAGATGACCCGGGACAAGCTTTGAACACTGAAGCTTTCTTT TRBJ1-1 TRBV4-2 once .
CASRWGGETQYF TGTGCCAGCAGGTGGGGGGGAGAGACCCAGTACTTC TRBJ2-5 TRBV2 . TRBD2
CASSFDRGSDTQYF TGTGCCAGCAGCTTTGACAGGGGGTCAGATACGCAGTATTTT TRBJ2-3 TRBV5-6 . TRBD1
CASSVRMTGNTGELFF TGTGCCAGCAGCGTCCGAATGACAGGGAACACCGGGGAGCTGTTTTTT TRBJ2-2 TRBV9 . .
CASSQDGSAAHLYGYTF TGCGCCAGCAGCCAAGATGGGTCGGCAGCGCATTTGTATGGCTACACCTTC TRBJ1-2 TRBV4-1 once .
CASSERWTGSF TGTGCCAGCAGTGAAAGGTGGACAGGGAGCTTC TRBJ2-7 TRBV6-1 . TRBD1
CASSRTGWDTGELFF TGTGCCAGCAGTAGGACAGGGTGGGACACCGGGGAGCTGTTTTTT TRBJ2-2 TRBV27 . TRBD1
CASSQATGGQSSYNSPLHF TGCGCCAGCAGCCAAGCGACAGGGGGCCAGAGCTCCTATAATTCACCCCTCCACTTT TRBJ1-6 TRBV4-1 . TRBD1